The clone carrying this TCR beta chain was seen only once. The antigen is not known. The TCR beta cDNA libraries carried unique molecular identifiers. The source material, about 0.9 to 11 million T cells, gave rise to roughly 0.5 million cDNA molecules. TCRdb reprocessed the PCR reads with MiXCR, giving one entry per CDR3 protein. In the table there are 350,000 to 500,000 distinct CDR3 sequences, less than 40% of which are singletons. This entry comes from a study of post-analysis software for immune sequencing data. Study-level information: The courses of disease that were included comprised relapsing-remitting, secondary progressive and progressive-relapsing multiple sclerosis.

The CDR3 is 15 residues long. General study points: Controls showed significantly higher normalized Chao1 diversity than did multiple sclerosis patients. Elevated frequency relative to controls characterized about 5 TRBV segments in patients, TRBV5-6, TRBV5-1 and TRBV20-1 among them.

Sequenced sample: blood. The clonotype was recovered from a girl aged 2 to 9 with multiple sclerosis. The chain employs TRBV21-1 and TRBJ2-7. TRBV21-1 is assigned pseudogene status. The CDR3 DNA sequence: TGTGCCAGCAGCAAAGGGGGTGAGGCCTCCTACGAGCAGTACTTC. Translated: CASSKGGEASYEQYF.